The sequence of this T cell receptor beta chain was determined in a study of PD-1 blockade in classical Hodgkin lymphoma. Findings and limits, study-wide: Although disease activity or prior therapy may be involved, causes of the repertoire differences remain undefined. In newly diagnosed patients, baseline TCR diversity was reportedly below that of healthy donors.

The table came from immunoSEQ multiplex PCR; TCRdb's copy has only in-frame clones and leaves some out. The sample lists about 35,000 clones, about 89% occurring once. The germline V and J ends were trimmed by 6 bases and 3 bases, with 15 bases remaining between them. The V gene's germline CDR1 is SNHLY and CDR2 FYNNEI. CDR3 length: 15 amino acids. Regarding this clone: Antigen unknown.

Time point: newly diagnosed, previously untreated cHL patient sample. CD4+ T cells were purified from thawed PBMCs by magnetic negative selection. As a comparison, the study used PBMCs from newly diagnosed, untreated classical Hodgkin lymphoma. The sequenced material came from CD4+ T cells from blood. The TCR was taken from a human donor with classical Hodgkin lymphoma. This chain joins TRBV2 and TRBJ2-1; tentatively, D is TRBD1 (5 bases). The CDR3 reads CASSDPRAVYNEQFF. CDR3 in DNA: TGTGCCAGCAGCGACCCCAGGGCAGTCTACAATGAGCAGTTCTTC. Drawing the rest from reference TRBV2 and TRBJ2-1, the complete variable domain is EPEVTQTPSHQVTQMGQEVILRCVPISNHLYFYWYRQILGQKVEFLVSFYNNEISEKSEIFDDQFSVERPDGSNFTLKIRSTKLEDSAMYFCASSDPRAVYNEQFFGPGTRLTVL.